The entry below describes one T cell receptor (beta chain). The sample comes from a study of T cell changes during pregnancy in multiple sclerosis. TCRdb's table, derived via immunoSEQ multiplex PCR, lists solely in-frame clones and lacks some. The sample holds about 73,000 clones, almost 95% seen once. Source: peripheral blood, taken in the third trimester of pregnancy. This TCR was sampled from a female donor in good health, enrolled as a control in a pregnancy study.

The chain's CDR3 is CASTSGTGANYGYTF. CDR3 DNA sequence: TGTGCCAGCACCTCCGGGACAGGGGCTAACTATGGCTACACCTTC. The chain recombines TRBV7-9 with TRBJ1-2, with TRBD1 identical over 10 bases. The CDR3 extends over 15 amino acids. Germline V gene data show CDR1 as SEHNR and CDR2 as FQNEAQ (reference sequence). The J segment lost 0 bases and the V segment lost 7 bases, leaving 5 bases of the junction unmatched. Variable domain in full (rest from reference TRBV7-9 and TRBJ1-2): DTGVSQNPRHKITKRGQNVTFRCDPISEHNRLYWYRQTLGQGPEFLTYFQNEAQLEKSRLLSDRFSAERPKGSFSTLEIQRTEQGDSAMYLCASTSGTGANYGYTFGSGTRLTVV.